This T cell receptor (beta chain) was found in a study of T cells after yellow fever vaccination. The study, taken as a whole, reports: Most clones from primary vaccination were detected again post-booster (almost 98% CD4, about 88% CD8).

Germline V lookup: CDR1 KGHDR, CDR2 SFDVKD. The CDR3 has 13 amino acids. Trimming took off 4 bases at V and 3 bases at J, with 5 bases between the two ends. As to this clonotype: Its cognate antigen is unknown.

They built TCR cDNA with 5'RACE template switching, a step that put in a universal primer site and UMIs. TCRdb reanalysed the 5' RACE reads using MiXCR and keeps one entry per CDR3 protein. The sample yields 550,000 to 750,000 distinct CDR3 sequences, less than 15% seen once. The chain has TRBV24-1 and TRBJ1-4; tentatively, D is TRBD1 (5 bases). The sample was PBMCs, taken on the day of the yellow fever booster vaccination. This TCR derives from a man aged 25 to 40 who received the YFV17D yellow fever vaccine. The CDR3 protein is CATSDRANEKLFF. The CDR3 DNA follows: TGTGCCACCAGTGACAGGGCTAATGAAAAACTGTTTTTT.